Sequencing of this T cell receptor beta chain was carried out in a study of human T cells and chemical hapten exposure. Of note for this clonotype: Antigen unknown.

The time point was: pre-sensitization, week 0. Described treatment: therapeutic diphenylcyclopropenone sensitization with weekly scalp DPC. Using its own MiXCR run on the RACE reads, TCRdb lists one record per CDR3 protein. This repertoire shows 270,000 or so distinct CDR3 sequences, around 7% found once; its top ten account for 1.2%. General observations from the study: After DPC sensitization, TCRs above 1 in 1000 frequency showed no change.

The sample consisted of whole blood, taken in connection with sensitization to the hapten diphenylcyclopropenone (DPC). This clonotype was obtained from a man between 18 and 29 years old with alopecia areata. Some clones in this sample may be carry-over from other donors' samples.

CDR3 sequence: CTVPSGGTAYNEQFF. CDR3 DNA: TGTACCGTACCAAGCGGGGGGACCGCGTACAATGAGCAGTTCTTC. The chain uses TRBV7-9 and TRBJ2-1, with 9 bases fitting TRBD2. Looked up from germline, CDR1 is SEHNR and CDR2 is FQNEAQ (reference sequence). This CDR3 contains 15 residues.